The 30 T cell receptor beta chains reported below all come from one sample, sequenced in a study of technical replicates of blood from a few donors. The assay was immunoSEQ multiplex PCR, and TCRdb's table has in-frame clones only and misses some. Here the sample spans 15,000 or so clones, roughly 86% being singletons. The specimen sequenced was PBMCs. These receptors were taken from a human donor in good health.

The chain joins TRBV9 to TRBJ2-4; 9 bases match TRBD1. Germline V CDR1 and CDR2: SGDLS, YYNGEE. The length of the CDR3 is 16 residues. V lost 0 bases, J lost 12 bases, and 13 bases stayed unmatched. CDR3 DNA: TGTGCCAGCAGCGTAGGGGACAGGGTAGGGGTAGGGGGTCAGTACTTC. It is translated as CASSVGDRVGVGGQYF. Combining the CDR3 with reference TRBV9 and TRBJ2-4 gives the whole variable domain DSGVTQTPKHLITATGQRVTLRCSPRSGDLSVYWYQQSLDQGLQFLIQYYNGEERAKGNILERFSAQQFPDLHSELNLSSLELGDSALYFCASSVGDRVGVGGQYFGAGTRLSVL.

This chain uses TRBV7-8 with TRBJ2-3, with TRBD2 matching over 8 bases. The CDR3 spans 16 residues. V gave up 5 bases and J gave up 2 bases; unmatched junction bases: 9. Germline values: CDR1 SGHVS, CDR2 FQNEAQ. The CDR3 nucleotides are TGTGCCAGCAGCCACCAGCGGGAGAGTACCACAGATACGCAGTATTTT. Translated: CASSHQRESTTDTQYF.

This chain connects TRBV30 to TRBJ1-5; the D gene is possibly TRBD1 (6 bases). The V and J ends lost 0 bases and 5 bases respectively, with 14 bases between them. The length of the CDR3 is 15 residues. Germline values: CDR1 GTSNPN, CDR2 SVGIG (reference sequence). The CDR3 is CAWSVTGVSDQPQHF. In DNA form, the CDR3 reads TGTGCCTGGAGTGTGACAGGCGTTTCGGATCAGCCCCAGCATTTT.

The chain couples TRBV7-6 to TRBJ2-3, with a weak D call TRBD2 (5 bases). The germline gives CDR1 SGHVS, CDR2 FNYEAQ. Deletions cut 3 bases from V and 6 bases from J, with 7 bases between. The CDR3 is 12 residues long. The CDR3 reads CASSFSEDTQYF. CDR3 DNA: TGTGCCAGCAGCTTTAGCGAGGATACGCAGTATTTT. Combining the CDR3 with reference TRBV7-6 and TRBJ2-3 gives the whole variable domain GAGVSQSPRYKVTKRGQDVALRCDPISGHVSLYWYRQALGQGPEFLTYFNYEAQQDKSGLPNDRFSAERPEGSISTLTIQRTEQRDSAMYRCASSFSEDTQYFGPGTRLTVL.

This chain joins TRBV29-1 and TRBJ2-3, with 12 positions matching TRBD2. The CDR3 loop spans 18 amino acids. The V and J ends lost 6 bases and 0 bases, in that order; junction bases with no gene match: 13. Germline V gives CDR1 SQVTM, CDR2 ANQGSEA. CDR3 in DNA: TGCAGCGTAGAGACTAGCGGGAGATGGGTTACTAGCACAGATACGCAGTATTTT. Translating gives CSVETSGRWVTSTDTQYF.

This chain links TRBV13 with TRBJ1-1; D is ambiguous. The CDR3 spans 11 residues. Trimming pared 4 bases from V and 3 bases from J, leaving 3 bases between. The germline gives CDR1 PRHDT, CDR2 FYEKMQ (reference sequence). The CDR3 sequence: CASSSYTEAFF. As DNA, the CDR3 is TGTGCCAGCAGCTCCTACACTGAAGCTTTCTTT.

This rearrangement joins TRBV7-9 to TRBJ1-1; TRBD1 matches at 7 bases. The V gene's germline CDR1 is SEHNR and CDR2 FQNEAQ (reference sequence). The CDR3 has 14 amino acids. With V trimmed by 5 bases and J by 0 bases, 3 bases remained unmatched. Here the CDR3 reads CASSQGTVNTEAFF. The CDR3 DNA reads TGTGCCAGCAGCCAAGGGACAGTGAACACTGAAGCTTTCTTT.

The rearrangement uses TRBV30 and TRBJ1-2, with a possible D match to TRBD1 (5 bases). This CDR3 is 11 amino acids long. The V and J ends lost 5 bases and 4 bases respectively, with 8 bases between them. Germline assignment: CDR1 GTSNPN and CDR2 SVGIG (reference sequence). The CDR3 sequence: CAWAGLYGYTF. The CDR3 nucleotides read TGTGCCTGGGCGGGACTCTATGGCTACACCTTC. Full variable domain (outside the CDR3, taken from reference TRBV30 and TRBJ1-2): SQTIHQWPATLVQPVGSPLSLECTVEGTSNPNLYWYRQAAGRGLQLLFYSVGIGQISSEVPQNLSASRPQDRQFILSSKKLLLSDSGFYLCAWAGLYGYTFGSGTRLTVV.

This clone was seen a few times. This chain connects TRBV6-1 to TRBJ2-1; maybe TRBD2 (5 bases). The germline V and J ends were trimmed by 1 base and 4 bases, with 11 bases remaining between them. CDR1 MNHNS and CDR2 SASEGT come from the germline V gene. The CDR3 loop spans 15 amino acids. The CDR3 sequence is CASSEEAEVYNEQFF. The CDR3 DNA sequence: TGTGCCAGCAGTGAAGAAGCGGAGGTTTACAATGAGCAGTTCTTC.

The CDR3 nucleotides read TGTGCCAGCAGCTCTAAAAGGGACAGGGGGCTAACCGGGGAGCTGTTTTTT. The encoded protein is CASSSKRDRGLTGELFF. The chain joins TRBV5-4 to TRBJ2-2, with 12 nucleotides matching TRBD1. This CDR3 contains 17 residues. J was trimmed by 5 bases and V by 3 bases; bases with no gene match: 8. CDR1 is SGHNT, CDR2 YYREEE, per germline (reference sequence).

This clone was recorded a few times. The chain links TRBV18 to TRBJ2-3; possible D gene TRBD1, 5 bases. V was cut by 4 bases and J by 3 bases, with 14 bases left in between. The germline CDR1 and CDR2 sequences are KGHSH and LQKENI. This CDR3 comprises 15 residues. The chain's CDR3 is CASSQGRGTTDTQYF. CDR3 nucleotide sequence: TGTGCCAGCTCACAAGGAAGGGGCACTACAGATACGCAGTATTTT.

The chain joins TRBV2 to TRBJ2-3; TRBD2 matches 11 bases. The CDR3 covers 15 residues. Trimming removed 6 bases from V and 2 bases from J; junction bases left unmatched: 4. CDR1 SNHLY and CDR2 FYNNEI come from the germline V gene. CDR3 residues: CASSVAGGYTDTQYF. As DNA, the CDR3 is TGTGCCAGCAGCGTAGCGGGAGGGTACACAGATACGCAGTATTTT.

J is TRBJ1-5 and V is TRBV6-5; perhaps TRBD1 as D (5 bases). Germline V lookup: CDR1 MNHEY, CDR2 SVGAGI. CDR3 length equals 14 residues. Trimming shortened V by 2 bases and J by 7 bases, and 12 bases separated the two germline ends. CDR3 DNA sequence: TGTGCCAGCAGTTACACCCAGGGCCGGCAGCCCCAGCATTTT. It codes for CASSYTQGRQPQHF.

This clone is a singleton in its sample. The genes are TRBV5-1 and TRBJ2-5; D is possibly TRBD1 (7 bases). CDR1 SGHRS and CDR2 YFSETQ come from the germline V gene. V shed 4 bases and J shed 2 bases, with 18 bases lying between them. CDR3 length: 16 residues. This CDR3 reads CASSLTGAGSQETQYF. In DNA, the CDR3 is TGCGCCAGCAGCCTAACAGGGGCGGGAAGTCAAGAGACCCAGTACTTC.

The chain couples TRBV10-2 to TRBJ2-5; 7 bases agree with TRBD2. This CDR3 has 13 amino acids. Losses at the gene ends were 11 bases for V and 1 base for J; bases not matched to a gene: 7. Per germline, CDR1 WSHSY and CDR2 SAAADI. This CDR3 is CAASGGFQETQYF. The CDR3 nucleotides are TGCGCCGCCTCGGGAGGATTCCAAGAGACCCAGTACTTC.

CDR3 region: CASSSGTGVDYGYTF. The CDR3 DNA sequence: TGTGCCAGCTCAAGCGGGACAGGGGTGGACTATGGCTACACCTTC. The chain carries TRBV18 and TRBJ1-2; 10 nucleotides agree with TRBD1. Germline CDR1 and CDR2: KGHSH and LQKENI. The CDR3 covers 15 residues. With V trimmed by 5 bases and J by 3 bases, 6 bases remained unmatched.

J is TRBJ1-2 and V is TRBV18; D is possibly TRBD1 (5 bases). CDR1 is KGHSH, CDR2 LQKENI, per germline. V lost 2 bases to trimming and J lost 0 bases, with 7 bases between them. The CDR3 contains 14 residues. CDR3 sequence reads: CASSPTGANYGYTF. For the CDR3, the DNA is TGTGCCAGCTCACCAACAGGAGCTAACTATGGCTACACCTTC.

This clone occurred a few times. This chain links TRBV27 with TRBJ1-2; 9 bases align to TRBD1. V lost 8 bases to trimming and J lost 9 bases; unmatched junction nucleotides: 4. The CDR3 is 11 amino acids. Germline V lookup: CDR1 MNHEY, CDR2 SMNVEV (reference sequence). DNA of the CDR3: TGTGCCAGCCTAGGACAGGGGAGCTACACCTTC. Protein: CASLGQGSYTF.

The gene calls are TRBV19 and TRBJ2-7, with D perhaps TRBD1 (6 bases). CDR1 and CDR2 (germline): LNHDA, SQIVND (reference sequence). The V gene lost 5 bases and the J gene lost 2 bases, with 13 bases spanning the gap. The CDR3 spans 14 residues. The CDR3 nucleotides are TGTGCCAGTAGTGAGGGGGACACACCCTACGAGCAGTACTTC. Protein: CASSEGDTPYEQYF.

V usage is TRBV27 and J usage is TRBJ2-1, with TRBD1 matching 7 bases. After removal of 6 bases from V and 4 bases from J, the junction contained 15 bases not matched to a gene. CDR1 MNHEY and CDR2 SMNVEV come from the germline V gene (reference sequence). The CDR3 length is 17 residues. The DNA for the CDR3 is TGTGCCAGCAGCCACATGGGGGCAGGGGGAGTTTACAATGAGCAGTTCTTC. Amino acid sequence: CASSHMGAGGVYNEQFF.

The CDR3 loop reads CASSDLWTGGTEAFF. Written as DNA, the CDR3 is TGCGCCAGCAGTGACCTATGGACAGGGGGGACTGAAGCTTTCTTT. The J gene is TRBJ1-1, the V gene TRBV10-2; 10 bases match TRBD1. Germline V gene data show CDR1 as WSHSY and CDR2 as SAAADI. V trimming: 3 bases; J trimming: 5 bases; junction bases outside the gene matches: 6. The CDR3 contains 15 residues.

The J gene is TRBJ2-1, the V gene TRBV5-1, with D possibly matching TRBD2 (5 bases). This CDR3 spans 14 amino acids. V was pared by 2 bases and J by 4 bases, with 10 bases between. Per germline, CDR1 SGHRS and CDR2 YFSETQ. The CDR3 spells CASSFGGGYNEQFF. The CDR3 nucleotides read TGCGCCAGCAGCTTTGGAGGCGGATACAATGAGCAGTTCTTC.

The gene calls are TRBV4-2 and TRBJ2-3; the match to TRBD2 covers 7 bases. J was trimmed by 4 bases and V by 3 bases; bases with no gene match: 13. There are 17 residues in the CDR3. Per the germline V gene, CDR1 is LGHNA and CDR2 is YNFKEQ. CDR3 in DNA: TGTGCCAGCAGCCAGAGCTTTCAGACTAGCTCCCCAGATACGCAGTATTTT. This sequence encodes CASSQSFQTSSPDTQYF.

This rearrangement joins TRBV11-2 to TRBJ2-5; D perhaps matches TRBD1 (6 bases). Germline V gene data show CDR1 as SGHAT and CDR2 as FQNNGV. The CDR3 runs to 15 residues. Trimming removed 7 bases at V and 4 bases at J, with 19 bases between. The CDR3 loop reads CASTPSTGSRETQYF. CDR3 bases: TGTGCCAGCACCCCGAGCACAGGGTCGAGAGAGACCCAGTACTTC.

The V gene is TRBV19, the J gene TRBJ1-5; the match to TRBD1 covers 7 bases. J gave up 7 bases and V 9 bases, and 6 bases lay outside the gene matches. Germline CDR1 reads LNHDA; CDR2 reads SQIVND (reference sequence). The CDR3 covers 12 residues. This CDR3 is CASTGVGQPQHF. Written as DNA, the CDR3 is TGTGCCAGCACAGGGGTAGGGCAGCCCCAGCATTTT.

This clone was seen a single time. The genes are TRBV6-6 and TRBJ1-1; TRBD1 is a possible D gene (5 bases). Trimming took 8 bases from V and 3 from J, leaving 10 bases between them. Germline CDR1 MNHNY, CDR2 SVGAGI (reference sequence). This CDR3 has 12 residues. The CDR3 sequence is CASSRGDTEAFF. Written as DNA, the CDR3 is TGTGCCAGCTCCCGGGGGGACACTGAAGCTTTCTTT.

This rearrangement joins TRBV18 to TRBJ1-3; D call uncertain. V lost 2 bases and J lost 0, with 17 bases in between. CDR1 is KGHSH and CDR2 is LQKENI in the germline V gene. This CDR3 contains 18 residues. CDR3 sequence: CASSPFTSEDHSGNTIYF. The CDR3 bases are TGTGCCAGCTCACCATTCACCTCCGAGGATCACTCTGGAAACACCATATATTTT.

The chain employs TRBV10-1 and TRBJ1-2, with 7 nucleotides matching TRBD1. Germline loops: CDR1 WNHNN, CDR2 SYGVQD (reference sequence). V shed 4 bases, J shed 4 bases, and the junction held 3 bases outside the gene matches. This CDR3 has 13 amino acids. The DNA for the CDR3 is TGCGCCAGCAGTGCGGGACAGTCCTATGGCTACACCTTC. Protein product: CASSAGQSYGYTF.

The chain is built from TRBV5-6 and TRBJ2-1; D might be TRBD2 (6 bases). CDR3 size: 15 residues. V was clipped by 0 bases and J by 3 bases, with 10 bases between them. Germline CDR1 SGHDT, CDR2 YYEEEE. This CDR3 is CASSLGSSVYNEQFF. The CDR3 DNA reads as TGTGCCAGCAGCTTGGGGTCTAGCGTCTACAATGAGCAGTTCTTC.

The genes are TRBV30 and TRBJ1-4; 7 bases line up with TRBD1. Germline V gene sequence: CDR1 GTSNPN, CDR2 SVGIG (reference sequence). Trimming cost V 4 bases and J 10 bases; bases outside gene matches: 9. The CDR3 runs to 13 residues. The DNA for the CDR3 is TGTGCCTGGAAAAGGGGGCATAGCGGAAAACTGTTTTTT. Translated: CAWKRGHSGKLFF.